This passage covers 5 T cell receptor beta chains from one sample sequenced in a study of shared clonotypes between healthy human individuals. The protocol was immunoSEQ multiplex PCR, while the TCRdb copy is restricted to in-frame clones and leaves out a portion. Of hundreds of thousands of clones listed, about 97% were seen once; the top ten hold around 0.058%. Material for sequencing was naive CD4+ T cells sorted from blood. Subset described: CD45RA+ positively selected. These receptors were taken from a woman under 40 in good health.

The V gene is TRBV6-1, the J gene TRBJ2-7; D is unclear. Germline V gene lookup returns CDR1 MNHNS and CDR2 SASEGT. Trimming pared 5 bases from V and 5 bases from J, leaving 13 bases between. The CDR3 extends over 13 amino acids. CDR3 loop: CASSSNPGDEQYF. The CDR3 DNA reads as TGTGCCAGCAGTTCAAACCCTGGGGACGAGCAGTACTTC.

The chain uses TRBV14 and TRBJ2-4; unclear D gene. V lost 3 bases and J lost 1, with 10 bases in between. Germline V gene data show CDR1 as SGHDN and CDR2 as FVKESK. The CDR3 length is 15 residues. The CDR3 here is CASSHRLSAKNIQYF. DNA for the CDR3: TGTGCCAGCAGCCACCGCCTCTCGGCCAAAAACATTCAGTACTTC.

V and J are TRBV5-1 and TRBJ2-1, with 13 bases aligning to TRBD2. J lost 7 bases, V lost 3 bases, and 4 bases had no gene match. Germline lookup yields CDR1 SGHRS and CDR2 YFSETQ. The CDR3 is 15 amino acids. CDR3 nucleotides: TGCGCCAGCAGCTCACTAGCGGGAGGGGGGAATGAGCAGTTCTTC. Protein product: CASSSLAGGGNEQFF.

Of note for this clone: This same CDR3 is encoded by further DNA sequences in the sample. The chain employs TRBV6-1 and TRBJ1-5; possible D gene TRBD1, 6 bases. CDR3 size: 14 residues. Trimming left V 6 bases short and J 4 bases short, with 13 bases between. Germline lookup yields CDR1 MNHNS and CDR2 SASEGT. CDR3 sequence reads: CASSEGHPNQPQHF. The CDR3 DNA reads as TGTGCCAGCAGCGAGGGACACCCGAATCAGCCCCAGCATTTT.

The chain links TRBV28 to TRBJ1-2, with D tentatively TRBD1 (6 bases). Germline CDR1 MDHEN, CDR2 SYDVKM. This CDR3 is 16 amino acids long. With 4 bases removed from V and 2 bases from J, the gap between germline ends came to 17 bases. The chain's CDR3 is CASSSGQFTHNYGYTF. The DNA for the CDR3 is TGTGCCAGCAGTTCCGGACAGTTTACCCACAACTATGGCTACACCTTC.